This T cell receptor beta chain was found in a study of metastatic and nonmetastatic thyroid tumors. Study information: Across blood and tumor or nodule tissue, repertoires from malignant and benign thyroid patients were compared with one another.

All patients were untreated before thyroid surgery. Per the original data handling: The authors used CDR3 differences across clinicopathological groups to build a distant-metastasis classifier for papillary thyroid cancer. TCRdb re-called the PCR reads via MiXCR. These V and J calls originate from TCRdb's pipeline instead of the authors' own analysis. The sample has roughly 23,000 clones, about 17% seen once. Notes on the study in general: For both blood and tumor, malignant thyroid tumors reportedly showed significantly higher TCR beta diversity than benign nodules did.

The germline V and J ends were trimmed by 2 bases and 1 base, with 8 bases remaining between them. The germline CDR1 and CDR2 sequences are SGHDN and FVKESK. The CDR3 contains 14 residues. This clone was observed many times. Its matching antigen is unknown. The receptor was derived from a male donor with papillary thyroid cancer or a benign thyroid nodule (not recorded which). Some clones in this sample may be carry-over from other donors' samples. The chain employs TRBV14 and TRBJ2-5; D gene ambiguous. Material for sequencing was adjacent normal tissue. The CDR3 DNA sequence: TGTGCCAGCAGCCAACTCAACTTCCAAGAGACCCAGTACTTC. This translates into CASSQLNFQETQYF.